What follows describes a single TCR beta chain. Sequenced by immunoSEQ multiplex PCR; TCRdb stores in-frame clones only, minus some. Among fewer than 350,000 clones listed, 85% were seen once. Cohorts were determined from participant-reported clinical history. No more than 2 weeks before study entry, exposed participants had met a case of COVID-19. This sample was taken from a study of blood T cell repertoires in COVID-19. On the study more broadly: Italy, Spain and the United States were the sources of the convalescent and acute COVID-19 samples. PBMCs, B-cell-depleted T cells, or T cells were the source of the cDNA or gDNA that made up the material.

Material: PBMCs or T cells enriched from blood (not recorded which). This TCR was sampled from a woman aged 25 to 39 who had been exposed to COVID-19.

CDR3 amino acids: CSARDIQTQYF. The CDR3 nucleotides read TGCAGTGCTCGGGATATCCAGACCCAGTACTTC. V is TRBV20-1 and J is TRBJ2-5, with D perhaps matching TRBD2 (5 bases). Germline V CDR1 and CDR2: DFQATT, SNEGSKA (reference sequence). Trimming removed 5 bases at V and 6 bases at J, with 10 bases between. The CDR3 has 11 amino acids.